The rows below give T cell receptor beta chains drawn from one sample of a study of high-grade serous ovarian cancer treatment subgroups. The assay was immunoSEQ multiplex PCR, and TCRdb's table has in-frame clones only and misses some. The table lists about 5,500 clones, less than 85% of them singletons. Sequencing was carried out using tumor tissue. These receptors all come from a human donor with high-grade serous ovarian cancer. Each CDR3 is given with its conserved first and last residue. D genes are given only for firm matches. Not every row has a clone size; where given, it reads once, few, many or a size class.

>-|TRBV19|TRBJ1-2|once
CASSIRQGPVSGYTF
TGTGCCAGTAGTATTCGGCAGGGACCCGTCTCTGGCTACACCTTC
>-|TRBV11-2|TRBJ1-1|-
CASSLIGGAASTEAFF
TGTGCCAGCAGCTTAATAGGAGGGGCGGCGAGCACTGAAGCTTTCTTT
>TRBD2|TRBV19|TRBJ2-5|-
CASSIAGERETQYF
TGTGCCAGTAGTATTGCGGGGGAAAGGGAGACCCAGTACTTC
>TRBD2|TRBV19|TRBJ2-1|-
CASTMGRGGGTYNEQFF
TGTGCCAGTACCATGGGTAGGGGCGGGGGAACCTACAATGAGCAGTTCTTC
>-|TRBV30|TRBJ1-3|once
CARTDAKTINTIYF
TGTGCCCGAACGGATGCCAAGACGATAAACACCATATATTTT
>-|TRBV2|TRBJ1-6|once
CASTDPRAPNSPLHF
TGTGCCAGCACCGACCCCAGGGCCCCTAATTCACCCCTCCACTTT
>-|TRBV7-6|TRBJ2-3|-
CASSLVGSTDTQYF
TGTGCCAGCAGCTTAGTTGGCAGCACAGATACGCAGTATTTT
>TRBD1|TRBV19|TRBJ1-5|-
CASSIDRGGNQPQHF
TGTGCCAGTAGTATCGACAGGGGCGGAAATCAGCCCCAGCATTTT
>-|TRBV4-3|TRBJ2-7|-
CASSQDVTGPYEQYF
TGCGCCAGCAGCCAAGATGTTACAGGGCCCTACGAGCAGTACTTC
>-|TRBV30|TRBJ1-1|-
CAWSEFNTEAFF
TGTGCCTGGAGCGAGTTCAACACTGAAGCTTTCTTT
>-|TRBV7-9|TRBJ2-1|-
CASNLGITYNEQFF
TGTGCCAGCAACCTGGGGATTACCTACAATGAGCAGTTCTTC
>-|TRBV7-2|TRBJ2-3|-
CASSLDSPTDTQYF
TGTGCCAGCAGCTTAGACTCGCCCACAGATACGCAGTATTTT
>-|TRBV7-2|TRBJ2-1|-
CASSLKSGAYYNEQFF
TGTGCCAGCAGCTTAAAATCGGGTGCTTACTACAATGAGCAGTTCTTC
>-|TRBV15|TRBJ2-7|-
CATSRLIGGAYEQYF
TGTGCCACCAGCAGACTCATAGGGGGGGCCTACGAGCAGTACTTC
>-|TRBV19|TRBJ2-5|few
CASSTGEVGQETQYF
TGTGCCAGTAGTACAGGGGAGGTGGGCCAAGAGACCCAGTACTTC
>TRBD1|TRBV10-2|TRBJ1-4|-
CASTPGQGLGKLFF
TGCGCCAGCACCCCGGGACAGGGGTTAGGAAAACTGTTTTTT
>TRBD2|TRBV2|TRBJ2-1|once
CASSESGGQYNEQFF
TGTGCCAGCAGTGAAAGCGGGGGGCAATACAATGAGCAGTTCTTC
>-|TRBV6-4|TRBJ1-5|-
CASSEGRSNQPQHF
TGTGCCAGCAGTGAAGGACGGAGCAATCAGCCCCAGCATTTT
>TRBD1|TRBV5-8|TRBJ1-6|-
CASSWDRASSPLHF
TGTGCCAGCAGCTGGGACAGGGCATCATCACCCCTCCACTTT
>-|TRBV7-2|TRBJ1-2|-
CASSLTDYGYTF
TGTGCCAGCAGCTTGACAGACTATGGCTACACCTTC
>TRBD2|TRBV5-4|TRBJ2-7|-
CASSGLAGDRQYF
TGTGCCAGCAGCGGACTAGCGGGGGACCGGCAGTACTTC
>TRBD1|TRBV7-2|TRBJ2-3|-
CASSPTTGGTDTQYF
TGTGCCAGCAGCCCGACGACAGGGGGAACAGATACGCAGTATTTT
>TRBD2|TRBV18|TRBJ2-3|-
CASSPGRVGTDTQYF
TGTGCCAGCTCACCAGGGAGGGTGGGCACAGATACGCAGTATTTT